The clone carrying this T cell receptor (beta chain) has a handful of counts. Its antigen is as yet unknown. The data originate from a study of spatial heterogeneity in lung cancer. Study-level findings and limits: In blood, ubiquitous expanded tumor TCRs appeared more at resection than follow-up.

TCRdb recomputed calls from the 5' RACE reads with MiXCR, one row per CDR3 protein. This sample has 60,000 to 90,000 distinct CDR3 sequences; 13% occur once, and the top ten carry roughly 6.7%. Sample time point: sample taken at primary tumor resection. Sequencing covered unsorted whole RNA taken from tumor, nontumor lung or frozen PBMC. The CDR3 is 16 amino acids. Trimming pared 4 bases from V and 5 bases from J, leaving 18 bases between. Germline loops: CDR1 MGHDK, CDR2 SYGVNS. Sequenced here: PBMCs, sampled at surgery. The sequence derives from a male donor with early-stage non-small cell lung cancer. The chain has TRBV25-1 and TRBJ2-4; possible D gene TRBD2, 6 bases. The CDR3 reads CASSAVWEAVQNIQYF. CDR3 DNA sequence: TGTGCCAGCAGTGCCGTGTGGGAGGCGGTCCAAAACATTCAGTACTTC.